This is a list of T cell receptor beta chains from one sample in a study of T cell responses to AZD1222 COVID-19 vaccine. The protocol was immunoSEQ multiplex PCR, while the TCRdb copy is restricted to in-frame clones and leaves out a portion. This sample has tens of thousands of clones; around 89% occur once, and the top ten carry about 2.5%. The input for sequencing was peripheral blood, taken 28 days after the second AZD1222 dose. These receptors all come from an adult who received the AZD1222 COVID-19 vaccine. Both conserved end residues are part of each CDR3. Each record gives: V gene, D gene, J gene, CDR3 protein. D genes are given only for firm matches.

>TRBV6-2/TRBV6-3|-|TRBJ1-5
CASSYNSNQPQHF
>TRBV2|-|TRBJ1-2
CASSTSGAGYTF
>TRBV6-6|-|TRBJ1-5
CASSPVSRDSNQPQHF
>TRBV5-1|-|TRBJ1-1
CASSYRERNTEAFF
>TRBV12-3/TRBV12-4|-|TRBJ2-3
CASSLRTDTQYF
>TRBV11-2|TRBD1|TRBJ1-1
CASSSQGGLTEAFF
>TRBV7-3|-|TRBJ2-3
CASSPAPLVATDTQYF
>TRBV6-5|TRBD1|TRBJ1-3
CASSFQGANGNTIYF
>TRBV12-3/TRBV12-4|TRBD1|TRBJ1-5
CASRGTGDQPQHF
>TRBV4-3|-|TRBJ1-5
CASSQIDRLNQPQHF